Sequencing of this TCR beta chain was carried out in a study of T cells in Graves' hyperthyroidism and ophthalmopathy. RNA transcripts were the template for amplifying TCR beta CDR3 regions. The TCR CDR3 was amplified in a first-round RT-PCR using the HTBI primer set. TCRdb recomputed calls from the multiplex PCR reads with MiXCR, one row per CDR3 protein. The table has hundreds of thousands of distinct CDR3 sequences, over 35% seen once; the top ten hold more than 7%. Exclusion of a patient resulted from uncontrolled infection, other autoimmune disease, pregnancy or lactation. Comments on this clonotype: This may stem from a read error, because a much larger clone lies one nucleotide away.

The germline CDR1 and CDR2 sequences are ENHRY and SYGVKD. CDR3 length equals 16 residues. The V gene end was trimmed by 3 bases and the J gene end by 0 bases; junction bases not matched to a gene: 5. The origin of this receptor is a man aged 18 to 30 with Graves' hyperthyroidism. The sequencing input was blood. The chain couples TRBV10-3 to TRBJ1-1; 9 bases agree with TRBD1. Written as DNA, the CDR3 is TGTGCCATCAGTGAAGGGGACAGGGTGGTGAACACTGAAGCTTTCTTT. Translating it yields CAISEGDRVVNTEAFF.